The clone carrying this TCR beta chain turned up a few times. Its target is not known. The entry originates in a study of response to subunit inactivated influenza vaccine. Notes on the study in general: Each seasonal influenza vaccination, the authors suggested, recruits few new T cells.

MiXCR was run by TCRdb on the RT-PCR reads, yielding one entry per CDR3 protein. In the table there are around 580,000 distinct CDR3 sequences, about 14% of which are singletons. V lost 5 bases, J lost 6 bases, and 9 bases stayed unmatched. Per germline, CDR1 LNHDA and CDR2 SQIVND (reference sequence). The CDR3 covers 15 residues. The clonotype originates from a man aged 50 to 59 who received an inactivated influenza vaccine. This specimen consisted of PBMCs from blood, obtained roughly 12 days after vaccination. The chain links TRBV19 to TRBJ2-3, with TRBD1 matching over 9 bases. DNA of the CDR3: TGTGCCAGTAGTGCACAGGGGGCGGGGATCGATACGCAGTATTTT. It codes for CASSAQGAGIDTQYF.